The T cell receptor beta chain described here comes from a study of OX40 agonist ivuxolimab in advanced cancers. Trimming took 0 bases from V and 3 from J, leaving 10 bases between them. The V gene's germline CDR1 is SGHRS and CDR2 YFSETQ. This CDR3 has 14 residues. Assay used: immunoSEQ multiplex PCR; TCRdb lists only in-frame clones, some missing. The sample contains about 47,000 clones, approximately 81% of which appear only once. The clonotype was recovered from an adult with an advanced solid tumor such as melanoma, head and neck, liver or kidney cancer. This chain joins TRBV5-1 and TRBJ2-7; tentatively, D is TRBD1 (6 bases). Source: CD4+ or CD8+ T cells sorted from blood, taken in a trial of the OX40 agonist ivuxolimab. The CDR3 sequence is CASSLVVDSYEQYF. The CDR3 DNA is TGCGCCAGCAGCTTGGTCGTGGACAGCTACGAGCAGTACTTC.